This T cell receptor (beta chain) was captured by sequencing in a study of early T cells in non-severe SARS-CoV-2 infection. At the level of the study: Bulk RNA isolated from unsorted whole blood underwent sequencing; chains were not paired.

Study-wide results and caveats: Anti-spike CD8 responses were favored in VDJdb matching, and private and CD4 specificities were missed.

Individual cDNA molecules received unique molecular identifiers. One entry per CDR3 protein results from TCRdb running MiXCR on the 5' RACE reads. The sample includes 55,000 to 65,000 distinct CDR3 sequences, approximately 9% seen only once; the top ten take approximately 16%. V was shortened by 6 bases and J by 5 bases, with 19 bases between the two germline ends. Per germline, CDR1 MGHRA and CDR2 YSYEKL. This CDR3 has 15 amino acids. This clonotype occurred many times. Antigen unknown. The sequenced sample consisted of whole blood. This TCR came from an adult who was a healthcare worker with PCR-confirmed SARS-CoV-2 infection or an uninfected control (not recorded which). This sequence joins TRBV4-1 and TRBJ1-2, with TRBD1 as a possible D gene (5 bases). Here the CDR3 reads CASSPYARDEYGYTF. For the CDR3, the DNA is TGCGCCAGCAGTCCCTACGCGCGGGACGAATATGGCTACACCTTC.